This T cell receptor (beta chain) was captured by sequencing in a study of blood T cell repertoires in COVID-19. Study-wide context: Sources were T cells, B-cell-depleted T cells, or PBMCs; the material itself was cDNA or gDNA.

This CDR3 is built from 14 residues. Germline V lookup: CDR1 LGHNA, CDR2 YNFKEQ. Trimming left V 1 base short and J 1 base short, with 7 bases between. Measured with immunoSEQ multiplex PCR; TCRdb has only the in-frame clones, and not every one. The sample lists approximately 200,000 clones; about 79% were seen once. The sample consisted of PBMCs or T cells enriched from blood (not recorded which). The chain uses TRBV4-2 and TRBJ1-1, with TRBD1 as a possible D gene (5 bases). This TCR was sampled from a woman aged 40 to 49 with acute COVID-19. This CDR3 is CASSQGQTNTEAFF. The CDR3, as DNA: TGTGCCAGCAGCCAAGGACAGACGAACACTGAAGCTTTCTTT.